The sample holds one count of the clone carrying this T cell receptor beta chain. Generated by immunoSEQ multiplex PCR, the TCRdb table keeps only in-frame clones and is missing some. Counted here are 150,000 or so clones, about 85% occurring once; the ten biggest clones make up approximately 4%. The sample comes from a study of blood T cell repertoires in COVID-19. Germline V gene lookup returns CDR1 SGHVS and CDR2 FQNEAQ. This CDR3 has 15 amino acids. V lost 3 bases and J lost 4; bases outside the gene matches: 5. This sequence originates from a middle-aged woman who had been exposed to COVID-19. Sequencing used PBMCs or T cells enriched from blood (not recorded which). The V gene is TRBV7-8, the J gene TRBJ1-1; 10 positions match TRBD1. The CDR3, as DNA: TGTGCCAGCAGCTTGACAGGGGGCGCGACCACTGAAGCTTTCTTT. This translates into CASSLTGGATTEAFF.